This T cell receptor beta chain emerged from a study of monozygotic twins with cystic fibrosis. For the study at large: Library input was about 3 micrograms of fragmented DNA, with roughly 15 PCR cycles.

The CDR3 has 13 amino acids. Germline assignment: CDR1 SNHLY and CDR2 FYNNEI. V lost 2 bases to trimming and J lost 5 bases, with 9 bases between them. The method was immunoSEQ multiplex PCR; TCRdb's version includes in-frame clones alone and lacks a portion of them. This repertoire shows about 32,000 clones, 96% found once; its top ten account for roughly 0.15%. Study-level points and caveats: Monozygotic CF twins shared more identical nucleotide clonotypes than unrelated patients. In 13 of 16 pairs, V gene usage was closest to the co-twin's. Median Simpson clonality of about 0.01 suggested naive T cells predominated.

Concerning this clone: Its antigen is still unknown.

The V gene is TRBV2, the J gene TRBJ1-1; perhaps TRBD1 as D (5 bases). The sequence derives from a girl between 2 and 10 years old with cystic fibrosis. The sample was blood. CDR3 bases: TGTGCCAGCAGTGAAATAGGGGAAACTGAAGCTTTCTTT. Residues: CASSEIGETEAFF. The entire variable domain, with the rest obtained from reference TRBV2 and TRBJ1-1, is as follows: EPEVTQTPSHQVTQMGQEVILRCVPISNHLYFYWYRQILGQKVEFLVSFYNNEISEKSEIFDDQFSVERPDGSNFTLKIRSTKLEDSAMYFCASSEIGETEAFFGQGTRLTVV.